The present T cell receptor beta chain was sequenced within a study of human T cells and chemical hapten exposure. About the research overall: Patients, predominantly female, presented with alopecia areata, totalis or universalis. Study-wide findings and caveats: With regard to DPC sensitization, TCRs above 1 in 1000 frequency did not change. Donors had alopecia, so their immune response may differ from healthy people's.

Time point of the sample: pre-sensitization, week 0. Noted treatment: therapeutic diphenylcyclopropenone sensitization with weekly scalp DPC. This clonotype was counted many times. Its matching antigen is unknown. Germline CDR1 and CDR2: LGHDT and YNNKEL (reference sequence). Trimming cost V 5 bases and J 4 bases, with 11 bases left between them. This CDR3 has 13 residues. One entry per CDR3 protein, called by TCRdb with MiXCR from the RACE reads. The data show a few hundred thousand distinct CDR3 sequences, 4.5% to 5.5% seen once. The material was whole blood, obtained in connection with sensitization to the hapten diphenylcyclopropenone (DPC). This chain joins TRBV3-1 and TRBJ1-2; D gene ambiguous. This TCR was sampled from a young woman with alopecia areata. Some clones in this sample may be carry-over from other donors' samples. The chain's CDR3 is CASSFRPSYGYTF. The DNA of the CDR3 is TGTGCCAGCAGCTTCCGACCGAGCTATGGCTACACCTTC.